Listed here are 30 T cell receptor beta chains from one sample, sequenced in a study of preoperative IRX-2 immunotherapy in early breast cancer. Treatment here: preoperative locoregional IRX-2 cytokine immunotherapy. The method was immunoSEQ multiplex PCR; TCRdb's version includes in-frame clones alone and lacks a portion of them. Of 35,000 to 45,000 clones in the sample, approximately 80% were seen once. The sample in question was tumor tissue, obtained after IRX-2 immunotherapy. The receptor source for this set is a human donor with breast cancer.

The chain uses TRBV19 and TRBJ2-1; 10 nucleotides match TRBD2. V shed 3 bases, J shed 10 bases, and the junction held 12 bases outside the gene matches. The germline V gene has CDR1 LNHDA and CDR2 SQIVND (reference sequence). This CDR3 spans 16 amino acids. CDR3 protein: CASSIRPSGSVREQFF. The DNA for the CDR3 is TGTGCCAGTAGTATTAGGCCTAGCGGGAGTGTAAGGGAGCAGTTCTTC. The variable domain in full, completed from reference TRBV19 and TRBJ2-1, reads DGGITQSPKYLFRKEGQNVTLSCEQNLNHDAMYWYRQDPGQGLRLIYYSQIVNDFQKGDIAEGYSVSREKKESFPLTVTSAQKNPTAFYLCASSIRPSGSVREQFFGPGTRLTVL.

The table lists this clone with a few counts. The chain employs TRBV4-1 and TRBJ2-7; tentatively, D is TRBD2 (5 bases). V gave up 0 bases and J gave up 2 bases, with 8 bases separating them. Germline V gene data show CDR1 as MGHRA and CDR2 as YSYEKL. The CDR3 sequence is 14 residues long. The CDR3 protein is CASSQEGLPYEQYF. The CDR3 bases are TGCGCCAGCAGCCAAGAAGGACTCCCCTACGAGCAGTACTTC.

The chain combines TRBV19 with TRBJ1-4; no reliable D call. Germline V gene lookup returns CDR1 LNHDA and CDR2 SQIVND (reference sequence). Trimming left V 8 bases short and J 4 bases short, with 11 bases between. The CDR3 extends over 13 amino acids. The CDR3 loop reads CASEPRFNEKLFF. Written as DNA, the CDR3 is TGTGCCAGTGAACCGCGATTTAATGAAAAACTGTTTTTT.

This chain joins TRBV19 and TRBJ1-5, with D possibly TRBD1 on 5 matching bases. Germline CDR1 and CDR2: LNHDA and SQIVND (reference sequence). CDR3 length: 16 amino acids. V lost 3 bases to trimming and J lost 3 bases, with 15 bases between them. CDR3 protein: CASSILETDNNQPQHF. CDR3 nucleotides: TGTGCCAGTAGTATTCTCGAGACGGACAACAATCAGCCCCAGCATTTT.

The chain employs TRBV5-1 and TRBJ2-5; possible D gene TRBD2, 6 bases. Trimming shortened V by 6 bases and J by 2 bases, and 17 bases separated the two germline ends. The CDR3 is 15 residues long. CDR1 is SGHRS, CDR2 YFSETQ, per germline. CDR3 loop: CASNRAGWYQETQYF. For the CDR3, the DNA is TGCGCCAGCAACCGGGCGGGGTGGTATCAAGAGACCCAGTACTTC.

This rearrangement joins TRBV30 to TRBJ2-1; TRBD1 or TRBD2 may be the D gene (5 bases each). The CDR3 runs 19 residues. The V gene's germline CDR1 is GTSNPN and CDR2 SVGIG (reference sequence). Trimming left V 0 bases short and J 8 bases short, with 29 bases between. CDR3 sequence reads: CAWSVPIRGPRRRSYEQFF. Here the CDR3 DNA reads TGTGCCTGGAGTGTACCTATTCGGGGACCGCGGCGTCGATCCTATGAGCAGTTCTTC. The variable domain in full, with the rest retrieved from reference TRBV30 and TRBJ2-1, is SQTIHQWPATLVQPVGSPLSLECTVEGTSNPNLYWYRQAAGRGLQLLFYSVGIGQISSEVPQNLSASRPQDRQFILSSKKLLLSDSGFYLCAWSVPIRGPRRRSYEQFFGPGTRLTVL.

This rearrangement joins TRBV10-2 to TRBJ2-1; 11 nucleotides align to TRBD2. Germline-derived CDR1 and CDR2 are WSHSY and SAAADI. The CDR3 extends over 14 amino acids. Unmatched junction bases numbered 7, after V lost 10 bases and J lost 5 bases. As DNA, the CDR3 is TGCGCCACCGGGACTAGCGGTGACGACAATGAGCAGTTCTTC. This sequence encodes CATGTSGDDNEQFF.

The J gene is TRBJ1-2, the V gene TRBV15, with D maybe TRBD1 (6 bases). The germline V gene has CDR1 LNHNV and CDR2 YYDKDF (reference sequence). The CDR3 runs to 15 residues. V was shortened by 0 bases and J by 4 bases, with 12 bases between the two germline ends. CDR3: CATSREQGDSYGYTF. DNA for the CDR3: TGTGCCACCAGCAGAGAACAGGGCGACAGCTATGGCTACACCTTC.

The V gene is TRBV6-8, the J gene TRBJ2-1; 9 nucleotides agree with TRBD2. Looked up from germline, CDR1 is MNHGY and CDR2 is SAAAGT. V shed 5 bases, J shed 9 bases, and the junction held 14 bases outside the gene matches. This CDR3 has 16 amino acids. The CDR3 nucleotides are TGTGCCAGCAGTACCTTTAGCGGGGGCGCGAAGGGTGAGCAGTTCTTC. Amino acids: CASSTFSGGAKGEQFF.

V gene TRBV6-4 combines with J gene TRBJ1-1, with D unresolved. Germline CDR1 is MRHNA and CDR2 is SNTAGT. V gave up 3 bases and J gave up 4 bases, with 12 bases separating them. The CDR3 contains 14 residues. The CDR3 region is CASSEAGSPTEAFF. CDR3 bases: TGTGCCAGCAGTGAAGCAGGCAGCCCCACTGAAGCTTTCTTT.

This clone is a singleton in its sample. The CDR3 coding sequence is TGTGCCAGTAGTAAGGCGGGAGGCTGGGATGAGCAGTTCTTC. It codes for CASSKAGGWDEQFF. The chain employs TRBV19 and TRBJ2-1; TRBD2 matches 8 bases. CDR3 size: 14 residues. CDR1 is LNHDA, CDR2 SQIVND, per germline (reference sequence). V lost 4 bases, J lost 8 bases, and 7 bases stayed unmatched.

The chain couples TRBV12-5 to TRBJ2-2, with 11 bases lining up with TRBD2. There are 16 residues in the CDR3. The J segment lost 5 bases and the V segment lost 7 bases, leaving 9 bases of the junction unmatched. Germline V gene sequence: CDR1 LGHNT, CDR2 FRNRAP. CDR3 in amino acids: CASALIAGGTTGELFF. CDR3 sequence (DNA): TGTGCTAGTGCCTTAATAGCGGGAGGGACGACCGGGGAGCTGTTTTTT.

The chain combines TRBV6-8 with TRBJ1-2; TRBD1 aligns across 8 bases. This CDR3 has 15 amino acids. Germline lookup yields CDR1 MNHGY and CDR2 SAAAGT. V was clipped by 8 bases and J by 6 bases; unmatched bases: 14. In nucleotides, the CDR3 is TGTGCCAGCTCCCGTACCCTACAGGGGGTCGATGGCTACACCTTC. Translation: CASSRTLQGVDGYTF.

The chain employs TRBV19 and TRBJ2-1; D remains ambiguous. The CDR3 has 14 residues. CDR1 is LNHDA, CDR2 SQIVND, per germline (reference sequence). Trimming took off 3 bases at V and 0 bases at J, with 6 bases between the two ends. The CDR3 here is CASSMGNSYNEQFF. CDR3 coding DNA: TGTGCCAGTAGTATGGGAAACTCCTACAATGAGCAGTTCTTC. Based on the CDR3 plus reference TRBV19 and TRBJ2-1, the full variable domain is DGGITQSPKYLFRKEGQNVTLSCEQNLNHDAMYWYRQDPGQGLRLIYYSQIVNDFQKGDIAEGYSVSREKKESFPLTVTSAQKNPTAFYLCASSMGNSYNEQFFGPGTRLTVL.

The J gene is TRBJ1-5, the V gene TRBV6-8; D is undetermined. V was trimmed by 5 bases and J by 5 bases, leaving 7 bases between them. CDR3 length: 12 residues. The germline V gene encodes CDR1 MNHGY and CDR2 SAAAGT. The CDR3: CASSGQYQPQHF. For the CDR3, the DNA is TGTGCCAGCAGTGGCCAATATCAGCCCCAGCATTTT.

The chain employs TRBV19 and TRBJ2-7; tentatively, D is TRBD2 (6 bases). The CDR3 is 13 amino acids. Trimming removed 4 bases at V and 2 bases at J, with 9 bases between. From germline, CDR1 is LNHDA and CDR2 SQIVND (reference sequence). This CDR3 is CASSNRGAYEQYF. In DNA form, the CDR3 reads TGTGCCAGTAGTAATCGCGGGGCCTACGAGCAGTACTTC. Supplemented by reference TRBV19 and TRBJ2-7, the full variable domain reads DGGITQSPKYLFRKEGQNVTLSCEQNLNHDAMYWYRQDPGQGLRLIYYSQIVNDFQKGDIAEGYSVSREKKESFPLTVTSAQKNPTAFYLCASSNRGAYEQYFGPGTRLTVT.

CDR3 DNA: TGTGCCAGCAGCTCCACCGCGGGGGGTGCGGATACGCAGTATTTT. It encodes CASSSTAGGADTQYF. V is TRBV7-1 and J is TRBJ2-3; 8 bases are a match to TRBD2. TRBV7-1 is sorted into the ORF group, with uncertain function. The CDR3 totals 15 residues. Germline trimming cut 3 bases from V and 6 bases from J; bases unmatched to any gene: 8.

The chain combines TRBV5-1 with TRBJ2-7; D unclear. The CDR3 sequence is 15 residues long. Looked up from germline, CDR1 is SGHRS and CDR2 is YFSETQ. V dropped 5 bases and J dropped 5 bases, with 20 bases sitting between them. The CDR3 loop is CASRPLEPYLHEQYF. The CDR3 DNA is TGCGCCAGCAGACCTCTCGAACCTTACCTCCACGAGCAGTACTTC.

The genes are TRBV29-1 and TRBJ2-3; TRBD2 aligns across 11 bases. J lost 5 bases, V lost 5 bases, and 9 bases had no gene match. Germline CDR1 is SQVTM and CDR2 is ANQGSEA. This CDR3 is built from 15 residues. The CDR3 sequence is CSVSALAGGRDTQYF. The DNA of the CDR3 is TGCAGCGTTTCAGCCCTAGCGGGGGGACGAGATACGCAGTATTTT.

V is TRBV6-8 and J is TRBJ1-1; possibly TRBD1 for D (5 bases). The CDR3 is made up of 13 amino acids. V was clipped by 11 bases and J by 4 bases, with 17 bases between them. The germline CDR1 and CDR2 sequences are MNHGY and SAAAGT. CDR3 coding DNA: TGTGCCGCCTCCCCTCAGGGTGCCACTGAAGCTTTCTTT. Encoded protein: CAASPQGATEAFF.

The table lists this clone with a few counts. CDR3: CASSFWGGLSAKNIQYF. CDR3 coding DNA: TGTGCCAGCAGCTTTTGGGGGGGCCTGTCGGCCAAAAACATTCAGTACTTC. The V call is TRBV7-6, the J call TRBJ2-4; perhaps TRBD2 as D (7 bases). Germline CDR1 and CDR2: SGHVS and FNYEAQ. This CDR3 comprises 17 residues. Trimming stripped 3 bases from V and 1 base from J, with 16 bases between.

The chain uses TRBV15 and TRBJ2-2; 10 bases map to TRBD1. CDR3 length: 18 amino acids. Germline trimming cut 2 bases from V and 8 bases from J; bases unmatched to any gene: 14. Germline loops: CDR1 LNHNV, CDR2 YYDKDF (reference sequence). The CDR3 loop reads CATSRSRRQGAILGELFF. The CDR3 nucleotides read TGTGCCACCAGCAGATCCCGCCGACAGGGGGCGATACTTGGGGAGCTGTTTTTT. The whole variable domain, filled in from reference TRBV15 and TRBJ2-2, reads DAMVIQNPRYQVTQFGKPVTLSCSQTLNHNVMYWYQQKSSQAPKLLFHYYDKDFNNEADTPDNFQSRRPNTSFCFLDIRSPGLGDTAMYLCATSRSRRQGAILGELFFGEGSRLTVL.

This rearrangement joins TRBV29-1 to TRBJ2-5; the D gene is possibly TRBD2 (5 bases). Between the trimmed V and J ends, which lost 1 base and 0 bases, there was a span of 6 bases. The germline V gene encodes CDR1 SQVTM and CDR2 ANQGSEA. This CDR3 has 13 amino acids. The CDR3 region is CSVEAGDQETQYF. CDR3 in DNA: TGCAGCGTTGAAGCCGGGGACCAAGAGACCCAGTACTTC.

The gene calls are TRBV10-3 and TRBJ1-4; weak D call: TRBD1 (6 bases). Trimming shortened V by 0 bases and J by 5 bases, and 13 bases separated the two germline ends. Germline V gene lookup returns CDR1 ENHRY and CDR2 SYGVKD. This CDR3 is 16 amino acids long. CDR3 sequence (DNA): TGTGCCATCAGTGAGTCAGACAGGAGAGTGAATGAAAAACTGTTTTTT. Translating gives CAISESDRRVNEKLFF.

The CDR3 protein is CASRLDRGNIQYF. The CDR3 nucleotides are TGTGCCAGCAGACTAGACCGGGGAAACATTCAGTACTTC. The chain couples TRBV6-8 to TRBJ2-4; TRBD2 might be the D (5 bases). V lost 6 bases to trimming and J lost 6 bases, with 12 bases between them. Germline V lookup: CDR1 MNHGY, CDR2 SAAAGT. The CDR3 is 13 amino acids.

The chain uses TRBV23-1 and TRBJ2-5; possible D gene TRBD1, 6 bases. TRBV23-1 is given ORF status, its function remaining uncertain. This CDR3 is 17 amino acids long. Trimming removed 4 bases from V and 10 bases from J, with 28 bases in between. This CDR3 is CASSLFQKRQAQGSQYF. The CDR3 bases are TGCGCCAGCAGTCTATTCCAAAAACGGCAGGCCCAGGGGAGCCAGTACTTC.

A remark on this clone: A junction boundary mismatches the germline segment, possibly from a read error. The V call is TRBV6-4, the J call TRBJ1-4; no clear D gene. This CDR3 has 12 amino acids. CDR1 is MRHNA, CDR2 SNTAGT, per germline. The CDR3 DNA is TGTGCCATCAGTGGGCCGGCCGAAAAACTGTTTTTT. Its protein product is CAISGPAEKLFF.

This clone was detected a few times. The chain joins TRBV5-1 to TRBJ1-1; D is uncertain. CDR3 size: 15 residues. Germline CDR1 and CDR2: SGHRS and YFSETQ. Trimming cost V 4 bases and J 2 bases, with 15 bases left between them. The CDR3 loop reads CASSATTTYNTEAFF. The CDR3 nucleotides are TGCGCCAGCAGCGCCACAACAACTTATAACACTGAAGCTTTCTTT.

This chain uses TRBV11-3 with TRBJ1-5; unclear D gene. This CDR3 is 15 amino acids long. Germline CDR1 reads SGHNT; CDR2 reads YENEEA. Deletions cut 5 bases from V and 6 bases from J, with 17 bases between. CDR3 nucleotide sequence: TGTGCCAGCAGCCGCGATAGGGCGCCGGGTCAGCCCCAGCATTTT. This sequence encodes CASSRDRAPGQPQHF.

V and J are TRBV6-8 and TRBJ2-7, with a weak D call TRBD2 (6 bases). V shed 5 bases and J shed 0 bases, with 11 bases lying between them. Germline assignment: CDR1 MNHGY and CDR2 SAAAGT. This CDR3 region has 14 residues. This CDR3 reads CASSRTGGSYEQYF. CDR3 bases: TGTGCCAGCAGTCGGACCGGGGGCTCCTACGAGCAGTACTTC.